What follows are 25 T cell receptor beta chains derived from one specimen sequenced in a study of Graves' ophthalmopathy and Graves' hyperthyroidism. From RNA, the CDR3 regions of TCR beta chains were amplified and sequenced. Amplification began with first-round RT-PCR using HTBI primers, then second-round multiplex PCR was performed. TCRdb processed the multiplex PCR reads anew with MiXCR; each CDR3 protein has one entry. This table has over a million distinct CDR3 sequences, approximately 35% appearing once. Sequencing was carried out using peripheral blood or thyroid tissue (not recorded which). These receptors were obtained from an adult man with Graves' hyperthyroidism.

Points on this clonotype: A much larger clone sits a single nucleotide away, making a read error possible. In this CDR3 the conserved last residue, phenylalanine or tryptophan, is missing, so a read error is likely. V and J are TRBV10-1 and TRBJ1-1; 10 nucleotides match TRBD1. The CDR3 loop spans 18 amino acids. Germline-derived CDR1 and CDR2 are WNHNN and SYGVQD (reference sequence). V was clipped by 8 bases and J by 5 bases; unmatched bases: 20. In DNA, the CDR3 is TGCGCCAGCGTTGCGGGACAGGGGTGGAAGTGCGAGAAAACTGAAGCTTTCCTT. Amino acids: CASVAGQGWKCEKTEAFL.

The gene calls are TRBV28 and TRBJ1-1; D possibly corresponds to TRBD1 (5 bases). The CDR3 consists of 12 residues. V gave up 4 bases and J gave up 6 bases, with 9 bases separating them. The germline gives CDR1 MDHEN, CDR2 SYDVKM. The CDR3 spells CASSSGDPEAFF. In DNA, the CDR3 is TGTGCCAGCAGTTCGGGGGACCCTGAAGCTTTCTTT. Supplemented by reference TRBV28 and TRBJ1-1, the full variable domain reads DVKVTQSSRYLVKRTGEKVFLECVQDMDHENMFWYRQDPGLGLRLIYFSYDVKMKEKGDIPEGYSVSREKKERFSLILESASTNQTSMYLCASSSGDPEAFFGQGTRLTVV.

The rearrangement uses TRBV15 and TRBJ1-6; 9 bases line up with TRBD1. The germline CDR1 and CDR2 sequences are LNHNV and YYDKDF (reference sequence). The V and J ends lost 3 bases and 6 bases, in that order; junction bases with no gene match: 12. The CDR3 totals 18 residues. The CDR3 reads CATSSLGTGRGGNSPLHF. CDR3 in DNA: TGTGCCACCAGCAGCTTGGGGACAGGGAGAGGGGGTAATTCACCCCTCCACTTT.

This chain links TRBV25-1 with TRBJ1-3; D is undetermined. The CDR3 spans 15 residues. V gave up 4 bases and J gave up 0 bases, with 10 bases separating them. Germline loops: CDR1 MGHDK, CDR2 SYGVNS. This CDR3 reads CASSASLSSGNTIYF. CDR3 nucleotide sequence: TGTGCCAGCAGTGCTAGTCTGAGCTCTGGAAACACCATATATTTT. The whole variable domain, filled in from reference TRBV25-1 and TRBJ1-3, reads EADIYQTPRYLVIGTGKKITLECSQTMGHDKMYWYQQDPGMELHLIHYSYGVNSTEKGDLSSESTVSRIRTEHFPLTLESARPSHTSQYLCASSASLSSGNTIYFGEGSWLTVV.

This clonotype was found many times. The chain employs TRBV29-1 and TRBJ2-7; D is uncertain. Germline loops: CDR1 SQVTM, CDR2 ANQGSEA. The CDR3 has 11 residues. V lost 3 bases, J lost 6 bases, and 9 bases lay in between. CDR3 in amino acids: CSVESAFEQYF. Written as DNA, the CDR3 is TGCAGCGTTGAGTCAGCGTTCGAGCAGTACTTC.

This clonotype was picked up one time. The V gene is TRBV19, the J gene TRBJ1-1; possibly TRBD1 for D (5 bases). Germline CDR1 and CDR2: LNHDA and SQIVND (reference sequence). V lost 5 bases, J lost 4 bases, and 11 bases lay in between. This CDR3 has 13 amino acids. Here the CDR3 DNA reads TGTGCCAGTAGTGAGAACAGGACCACTGAAGCTTTCTTT. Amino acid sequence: CASSENRTTEAFF. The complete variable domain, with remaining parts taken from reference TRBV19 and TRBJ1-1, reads DGGITQSPKYLFRKEGQNVTLSCEQNLNHDAMYWYRQDPGQGLRLIYYSQIVNDFQKGDIAEGYSVSREKKESFPLTVTSAQKNPTAFYLCASSENRTTEAFFGQGTRLTVV.

The CDR3 DNA reads as TGTGCCAGCAGTTACTTGTTTGGGGCCGGGGAGCTGTTTTTT. Translating gives CASSYLFGAGELFF. The chain employs TRBV2 and TRBJ2-2; D is unresolved. The V gene lost 5 bases and the J gene lost 6 bases, with 13 bases spanning the gap. The germline gives CDR1 SNHLY, CDR2 FYNNEI. The CDR3 has 14 amino acids.

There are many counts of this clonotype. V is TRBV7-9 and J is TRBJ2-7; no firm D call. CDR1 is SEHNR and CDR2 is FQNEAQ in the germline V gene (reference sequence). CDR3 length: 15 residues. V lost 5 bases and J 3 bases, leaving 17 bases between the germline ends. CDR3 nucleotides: TGTGCCAGCAGCCATCCGACCACCCGAGACTACGAGCAGTACTTC. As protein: CASSHPTTRDYEQYF.

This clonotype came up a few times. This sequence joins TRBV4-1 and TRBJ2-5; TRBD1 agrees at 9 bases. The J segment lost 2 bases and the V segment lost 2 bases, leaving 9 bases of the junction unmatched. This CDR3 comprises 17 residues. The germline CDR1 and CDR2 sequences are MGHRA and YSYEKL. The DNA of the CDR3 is TGCGCCAGCAGCCAACCCCAGGACAGGGGTGAACAAGAGACCCAGTACTTC. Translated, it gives CASSQPQDRGEQETQYF.

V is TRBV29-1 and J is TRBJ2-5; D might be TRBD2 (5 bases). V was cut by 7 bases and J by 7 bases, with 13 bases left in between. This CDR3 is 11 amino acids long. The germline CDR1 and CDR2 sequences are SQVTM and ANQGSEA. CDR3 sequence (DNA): TGCAGCGCGGGATTGCGTGGGACCCAGTACTTC. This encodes CSAGLRGTQYF.

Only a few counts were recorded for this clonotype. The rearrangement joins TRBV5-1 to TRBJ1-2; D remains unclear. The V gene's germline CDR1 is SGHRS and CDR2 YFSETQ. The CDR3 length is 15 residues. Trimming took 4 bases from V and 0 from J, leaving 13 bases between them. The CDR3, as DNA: TGCGCCAGCAGCCCGAGGCAGATTTCTAACTATGGCTACACCTTC. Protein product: CASSPRQISNYGYTF. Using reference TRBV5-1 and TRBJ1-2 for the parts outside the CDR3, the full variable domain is KAGVTQTPRYLIKTRGQQVTLSCSPISGHRSVSWYQQTPGQGLQFLFEYFSETQRNKGNFPGRFSGRQFSNSRSEMNVSTLELGDSALYLCASSPRQISNYGYTFGSGTRLTVV.

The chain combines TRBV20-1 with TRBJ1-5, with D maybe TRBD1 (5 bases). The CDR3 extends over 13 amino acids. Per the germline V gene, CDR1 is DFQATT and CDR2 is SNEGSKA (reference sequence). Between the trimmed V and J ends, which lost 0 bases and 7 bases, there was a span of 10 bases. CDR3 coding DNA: TGCAGTGCTAGAGAGCCGGGGGAGCAGCCCCAGCATTTT. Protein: CSAREPGEQPQHF.

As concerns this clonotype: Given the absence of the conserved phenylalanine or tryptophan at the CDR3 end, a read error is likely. The CDR3, as DNA: TGTGCCACCAGCAGAGCCCGCCAGCGCCAAGAGACCCAGTACCTC. It codes for CATSRARQRQETQYL. This sequence joins TRBV15 and TRBJ2-5, with unresolved D. The CDR3 length is 15 residues. The germline V and J ends were trimmed by 1 base and 1 base, with 10 bases remaining between them. CDR1 and CDR2 (germline): LNHNV, YYDKDF (reference sequence).

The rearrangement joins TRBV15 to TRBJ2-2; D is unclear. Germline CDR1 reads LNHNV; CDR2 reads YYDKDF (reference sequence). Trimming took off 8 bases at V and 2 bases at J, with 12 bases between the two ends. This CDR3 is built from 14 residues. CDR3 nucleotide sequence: TGTGCCACCGGACCGGCCTTAAACACCGGGGAGCTGTTTTTT. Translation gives CATGPALNTGELFF.

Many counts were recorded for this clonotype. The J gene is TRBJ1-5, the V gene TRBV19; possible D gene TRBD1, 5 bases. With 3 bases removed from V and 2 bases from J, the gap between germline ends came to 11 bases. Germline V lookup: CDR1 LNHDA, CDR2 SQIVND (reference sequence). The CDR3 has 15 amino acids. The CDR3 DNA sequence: TGTGCCAGTAGTATCTCGGGGGTACGCAATCAGCCCCAGCATTTT. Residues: CASSISGVRNQPQHF.

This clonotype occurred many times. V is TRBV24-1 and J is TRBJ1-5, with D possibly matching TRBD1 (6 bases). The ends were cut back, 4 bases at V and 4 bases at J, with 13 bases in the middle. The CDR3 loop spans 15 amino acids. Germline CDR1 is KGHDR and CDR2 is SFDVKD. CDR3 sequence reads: CATSDADRPNQPQHF. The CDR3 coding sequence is TGTGCCACCAGTGACGCCGACAGGCCAAATCAGCCCCAGCATTTT.

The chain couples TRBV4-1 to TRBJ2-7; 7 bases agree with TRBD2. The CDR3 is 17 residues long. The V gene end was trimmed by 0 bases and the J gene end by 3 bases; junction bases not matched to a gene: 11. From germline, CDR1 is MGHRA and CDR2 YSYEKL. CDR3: CASSQETWLGGNYEQYF. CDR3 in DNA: TGCGCCAGCAGCCAAGAAACGTGGTTGGGGGGGAACTACGAGCAGTACTTC.

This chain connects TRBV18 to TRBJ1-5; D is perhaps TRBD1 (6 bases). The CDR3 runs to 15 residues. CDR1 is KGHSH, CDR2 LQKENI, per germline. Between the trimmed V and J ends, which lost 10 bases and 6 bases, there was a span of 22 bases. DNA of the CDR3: TGTGCCAACTCCCTTCAGCTGGGGGCAGGTCAGCCCCAGCATTTT. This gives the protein CANSLQLGAGQPQHF.

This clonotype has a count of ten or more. In DNA form, the CDR3 reads TGCAGTGCTAGAACCGAAGGGCGAGCAGAGACCCAGTACTTC. As protein: CSARTEGRAETQYF. The chain employs TRBV20-1 and TRBJ2-5; no firm D call. Germline CDR1 DFQATT, CDR2 SNEGSKA (reference sequence). The V and J ends lost 2 bases and 4 bases respectively, with 14 bases between them. The length of the CDR3 is 14 residues.

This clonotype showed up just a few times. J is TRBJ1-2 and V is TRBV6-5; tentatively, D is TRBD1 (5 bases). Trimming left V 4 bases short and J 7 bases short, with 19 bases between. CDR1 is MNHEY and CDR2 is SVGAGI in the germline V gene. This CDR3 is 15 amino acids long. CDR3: CASSSTRDGMGGYTF. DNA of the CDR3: TGTGCCAGCAGTTCAACCCGGGACGGGATGGGTGGCTACACCTTC.

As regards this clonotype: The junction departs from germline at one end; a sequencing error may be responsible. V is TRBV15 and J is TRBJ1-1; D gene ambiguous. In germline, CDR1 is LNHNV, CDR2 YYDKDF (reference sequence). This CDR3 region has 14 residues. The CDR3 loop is CATSRDPGPEEALF. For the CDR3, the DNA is TGTGCCACCAGCAGAGATCCAGGTCCCGAAGAGGCTCTCTTT.

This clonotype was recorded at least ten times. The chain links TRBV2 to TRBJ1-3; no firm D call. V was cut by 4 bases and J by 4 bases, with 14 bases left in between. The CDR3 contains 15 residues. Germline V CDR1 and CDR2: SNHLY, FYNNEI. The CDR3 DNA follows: TGTGCCAGCAGTGTGTTGGCAGGCTACGGAAACACCATATATTTT. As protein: CASSVLAGYGNTIYF.

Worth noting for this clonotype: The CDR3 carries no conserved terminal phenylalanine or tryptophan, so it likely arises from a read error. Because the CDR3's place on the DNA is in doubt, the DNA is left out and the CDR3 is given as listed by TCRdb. The CDR3 loop is CATSDAPV. The rearrangement links TRBV24-1 to TRBJ1-4. A total of 8 residues make up the CDR3, ends included. Per the germline V gene, CDR1 is KGHDR and CDR2 is SFDVKD.

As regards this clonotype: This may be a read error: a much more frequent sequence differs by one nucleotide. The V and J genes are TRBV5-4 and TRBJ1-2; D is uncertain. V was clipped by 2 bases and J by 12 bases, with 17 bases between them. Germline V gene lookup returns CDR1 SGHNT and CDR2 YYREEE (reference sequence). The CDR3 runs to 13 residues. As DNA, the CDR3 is TGTGCCAGCAGCTTATCTGGTGTCGCAGGCCACACCTTC. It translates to CASSLSGVAGHTF.

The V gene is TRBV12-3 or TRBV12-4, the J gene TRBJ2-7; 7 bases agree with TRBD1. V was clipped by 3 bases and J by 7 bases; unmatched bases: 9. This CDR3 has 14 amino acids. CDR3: CASSFMTGTGEQYF. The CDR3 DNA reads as TGTGCCAGCAGTTTCATGACAGGGACCGGGGAGCAGTACTTC.